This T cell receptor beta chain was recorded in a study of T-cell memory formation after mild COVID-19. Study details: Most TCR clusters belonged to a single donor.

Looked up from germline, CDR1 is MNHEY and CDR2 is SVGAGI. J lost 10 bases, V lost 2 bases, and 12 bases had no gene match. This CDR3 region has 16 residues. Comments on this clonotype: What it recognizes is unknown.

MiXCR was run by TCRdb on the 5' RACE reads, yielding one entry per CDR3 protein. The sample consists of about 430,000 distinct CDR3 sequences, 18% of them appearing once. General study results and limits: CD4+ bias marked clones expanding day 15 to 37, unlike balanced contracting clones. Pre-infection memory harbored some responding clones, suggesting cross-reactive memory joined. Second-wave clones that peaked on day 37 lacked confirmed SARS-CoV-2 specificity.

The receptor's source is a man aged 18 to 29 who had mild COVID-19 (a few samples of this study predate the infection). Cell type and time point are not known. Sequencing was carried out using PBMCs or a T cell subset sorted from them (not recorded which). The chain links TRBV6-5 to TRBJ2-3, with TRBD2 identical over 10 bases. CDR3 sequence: CASSYHSGSSGGPQYF. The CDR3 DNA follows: TGTGCCAGCAGTTACCACTCCGGAAGTAGCGGGGGGCCGCAGTATTTT.